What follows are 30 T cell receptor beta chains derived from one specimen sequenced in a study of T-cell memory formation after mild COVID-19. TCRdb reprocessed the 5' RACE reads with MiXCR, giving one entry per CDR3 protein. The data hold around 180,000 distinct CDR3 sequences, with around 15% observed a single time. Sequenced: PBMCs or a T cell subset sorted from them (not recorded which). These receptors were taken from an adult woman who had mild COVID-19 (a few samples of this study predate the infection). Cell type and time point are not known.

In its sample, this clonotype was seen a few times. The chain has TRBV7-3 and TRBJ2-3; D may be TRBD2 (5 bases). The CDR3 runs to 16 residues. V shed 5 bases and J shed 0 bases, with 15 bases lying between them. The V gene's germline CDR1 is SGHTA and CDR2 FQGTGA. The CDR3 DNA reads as TGTGCCAGCAGCCTCCGGGGTGGCGGGAGCACAGATACGCAGTATTTT. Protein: CASSLRGGGSTDTQYF.

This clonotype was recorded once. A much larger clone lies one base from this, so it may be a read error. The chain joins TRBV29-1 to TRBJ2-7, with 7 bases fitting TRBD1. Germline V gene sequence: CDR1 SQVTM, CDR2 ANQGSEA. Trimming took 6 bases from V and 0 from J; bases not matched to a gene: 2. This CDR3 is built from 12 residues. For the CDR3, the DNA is TGCAGCGTGGGACAGAGCTCCTACGAGCAGTACTTC. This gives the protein CSVGQSSYEQYF.

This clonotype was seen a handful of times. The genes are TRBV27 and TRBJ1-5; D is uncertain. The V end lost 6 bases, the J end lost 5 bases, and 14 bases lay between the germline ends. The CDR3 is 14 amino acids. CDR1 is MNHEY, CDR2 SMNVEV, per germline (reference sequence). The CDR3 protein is CASSRPGRDQPQHF. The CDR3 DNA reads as TGTGCCAGCAGCCGCCCCGGCCGGGATCAGCCCCAGCATTTT.

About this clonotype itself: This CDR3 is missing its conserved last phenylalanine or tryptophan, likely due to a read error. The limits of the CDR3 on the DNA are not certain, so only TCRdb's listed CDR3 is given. This chain's CDR3 is CASSSDEGRPST. The genes are TRBV7-9 and TRBJ2-5. The CDR3 region is 12 residues in length, termini included. Germline loops: CDR1 SEHNR, CDR2 FQNEAQ (reference sequence).

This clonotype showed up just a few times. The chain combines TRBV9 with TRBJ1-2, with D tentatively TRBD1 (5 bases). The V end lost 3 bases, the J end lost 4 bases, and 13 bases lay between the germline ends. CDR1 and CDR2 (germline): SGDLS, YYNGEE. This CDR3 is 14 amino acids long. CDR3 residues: CASSARGNLYGYTF. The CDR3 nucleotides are TGTGCCAGCAGCGCCCGGGGCAACCTCTATGGCTACACCTTC.

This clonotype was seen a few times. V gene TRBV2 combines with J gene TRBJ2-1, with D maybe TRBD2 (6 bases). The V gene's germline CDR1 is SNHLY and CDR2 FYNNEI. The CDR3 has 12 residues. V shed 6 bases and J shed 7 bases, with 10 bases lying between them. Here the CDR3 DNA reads TGTGCCAGCAGGGGACTGTTGAATGAGCAGTTCTTC. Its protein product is CASRGLLNEQFF.

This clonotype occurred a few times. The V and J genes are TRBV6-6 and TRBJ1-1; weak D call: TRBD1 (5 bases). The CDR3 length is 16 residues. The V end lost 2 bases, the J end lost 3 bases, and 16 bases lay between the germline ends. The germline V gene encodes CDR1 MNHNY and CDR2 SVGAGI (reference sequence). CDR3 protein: CASSYGPGTRDTEAFF. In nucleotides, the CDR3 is TGTGCCAGCAGTTACGGCCCTGGGACCCGGGACACTGAAGCTTTCTTT.

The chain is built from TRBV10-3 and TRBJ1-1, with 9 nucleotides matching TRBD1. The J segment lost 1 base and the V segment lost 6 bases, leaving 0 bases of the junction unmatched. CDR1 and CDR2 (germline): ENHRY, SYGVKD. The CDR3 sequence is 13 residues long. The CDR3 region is CAIRGQGNTEAFF. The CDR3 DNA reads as TGTGCCATCAGGGGACAGGGGAACACTGAAGCTTTCTTT.

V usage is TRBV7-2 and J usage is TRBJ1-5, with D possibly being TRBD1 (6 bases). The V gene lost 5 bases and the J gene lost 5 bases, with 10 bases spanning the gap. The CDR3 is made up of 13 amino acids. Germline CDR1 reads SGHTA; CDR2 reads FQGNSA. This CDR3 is CASSPRGDQPQHF. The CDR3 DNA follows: TGTGCCAGCAGCCCGAGGGGGGATCAGCCCCAGCATTTT.

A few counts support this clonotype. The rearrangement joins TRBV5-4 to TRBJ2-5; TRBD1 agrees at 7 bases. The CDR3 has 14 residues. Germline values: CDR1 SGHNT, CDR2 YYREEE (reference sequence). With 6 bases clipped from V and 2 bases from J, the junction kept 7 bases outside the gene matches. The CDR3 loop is CASTLRQGQETQYF. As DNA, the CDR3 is TGTGCCAGCACCTTACGACAGGGACAAGAGACCCAGTACTTC.

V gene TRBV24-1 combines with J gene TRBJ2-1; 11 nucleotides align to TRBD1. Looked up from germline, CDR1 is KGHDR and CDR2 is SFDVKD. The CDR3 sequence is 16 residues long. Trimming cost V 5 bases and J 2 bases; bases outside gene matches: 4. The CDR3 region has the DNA TGTGCCACCAGTGGGACAGGGGGCGCCCCCTACAATGAGCAGTTCTTC. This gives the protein CATSGTGGAPYNEQFF.

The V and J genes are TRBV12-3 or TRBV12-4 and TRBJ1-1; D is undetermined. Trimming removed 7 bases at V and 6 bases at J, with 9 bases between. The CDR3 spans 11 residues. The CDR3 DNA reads TGTGCCAGCACCGGGATGGCTGAAGCTTTCTTT. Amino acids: CASTGMAEAFF.

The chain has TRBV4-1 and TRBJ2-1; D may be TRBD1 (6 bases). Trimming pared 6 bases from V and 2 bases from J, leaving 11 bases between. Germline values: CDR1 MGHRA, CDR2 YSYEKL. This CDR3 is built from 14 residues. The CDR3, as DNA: TGCGCCAGCAGACAGGGTAGCACCTACAATGAGCAGTTCTTC. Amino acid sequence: CASRQGSTYNEQFF.

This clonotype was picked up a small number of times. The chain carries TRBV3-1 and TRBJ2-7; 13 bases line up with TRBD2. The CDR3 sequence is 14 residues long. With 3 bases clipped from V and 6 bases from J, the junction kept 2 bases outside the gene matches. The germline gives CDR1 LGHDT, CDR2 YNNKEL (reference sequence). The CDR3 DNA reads TGTGCCAGCAGCCAGAGGACTAGCGGGAGCGAGCAGTACTTC. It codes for CASSQRTSGSEQYF.

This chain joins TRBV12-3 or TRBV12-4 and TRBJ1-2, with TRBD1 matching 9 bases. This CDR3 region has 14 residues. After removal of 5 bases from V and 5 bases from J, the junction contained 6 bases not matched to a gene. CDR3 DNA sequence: TGTGCCAGCAGTCGCCGGGACAGGGCTTATGGCTACACCTTC. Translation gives CASSRRDRAYGYTF.

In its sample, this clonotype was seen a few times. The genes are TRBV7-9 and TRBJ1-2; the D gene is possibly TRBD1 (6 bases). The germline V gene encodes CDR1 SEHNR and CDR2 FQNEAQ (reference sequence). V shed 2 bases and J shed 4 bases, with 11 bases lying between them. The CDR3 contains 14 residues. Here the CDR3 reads CASSLKGGPYGYTF. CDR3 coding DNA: TGTGCCAGCAGCTTAAAGGGGGGACCCTATGGCTACACCTTC.

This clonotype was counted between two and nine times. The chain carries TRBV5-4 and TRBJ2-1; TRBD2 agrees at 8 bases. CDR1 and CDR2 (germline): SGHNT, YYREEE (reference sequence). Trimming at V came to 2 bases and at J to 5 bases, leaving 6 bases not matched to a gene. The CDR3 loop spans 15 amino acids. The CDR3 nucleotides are TGTGCCAGCAGCTTCACCGGGGGGGCGAACAATGAGCAGTTCTTC. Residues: CASSFTGGANNEQFF.

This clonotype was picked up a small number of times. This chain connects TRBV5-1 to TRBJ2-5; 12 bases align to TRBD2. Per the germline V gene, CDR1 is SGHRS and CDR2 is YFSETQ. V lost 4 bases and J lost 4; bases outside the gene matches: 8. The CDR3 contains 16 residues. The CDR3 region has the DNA TGCGCCAGCAGCCCCAGGACTAGCGGGGCCTTAGAGACCCAGTACTTC. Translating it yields CASSPRTSGALETQYF.

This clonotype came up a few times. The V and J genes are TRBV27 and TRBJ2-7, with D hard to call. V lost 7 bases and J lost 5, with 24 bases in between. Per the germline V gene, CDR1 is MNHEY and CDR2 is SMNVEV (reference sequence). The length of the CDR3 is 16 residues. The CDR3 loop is CASTPVKSVDPHEQYF. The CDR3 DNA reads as TGTGCCAGCACCCCTGTGAAGTCAGTGGATCCCCACGAGCAGTACTTC.

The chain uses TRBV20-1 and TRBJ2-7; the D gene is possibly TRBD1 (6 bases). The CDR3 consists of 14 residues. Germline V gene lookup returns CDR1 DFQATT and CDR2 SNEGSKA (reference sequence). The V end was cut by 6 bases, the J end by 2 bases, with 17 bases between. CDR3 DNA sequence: TGCAGTGCCAGGGCAGGGGCTGGGACCTACGAGCAGTACTTC. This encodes CSARAGAGTYEQYF.

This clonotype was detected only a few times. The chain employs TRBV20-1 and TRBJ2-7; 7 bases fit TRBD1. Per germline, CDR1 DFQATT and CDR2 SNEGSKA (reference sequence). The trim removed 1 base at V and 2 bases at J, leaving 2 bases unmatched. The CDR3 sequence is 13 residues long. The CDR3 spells CSARVGTAYEQYF. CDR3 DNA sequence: TGCAGTGCTAGAGTAGGGACAGCCTACGAGCAGTACTTC.

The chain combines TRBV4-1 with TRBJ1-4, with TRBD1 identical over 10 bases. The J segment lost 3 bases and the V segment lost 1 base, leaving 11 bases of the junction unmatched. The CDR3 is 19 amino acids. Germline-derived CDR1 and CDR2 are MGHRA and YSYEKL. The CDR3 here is CASSQAWLTGGSANEKLFF. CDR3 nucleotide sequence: TGCGCCAGCAGCCAAGCGTGGTTGACAGGGGGCTCAGCTAATGAAAAACTGTTTTTT.

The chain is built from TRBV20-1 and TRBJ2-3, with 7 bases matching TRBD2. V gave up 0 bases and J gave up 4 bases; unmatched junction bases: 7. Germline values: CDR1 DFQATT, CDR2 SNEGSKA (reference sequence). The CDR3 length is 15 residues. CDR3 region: CSARDLRGTADTQYF. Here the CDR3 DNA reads TGCAGTGCTAGAGACCTGCGGGGGACCGCAGATACGCAGTATTTT.

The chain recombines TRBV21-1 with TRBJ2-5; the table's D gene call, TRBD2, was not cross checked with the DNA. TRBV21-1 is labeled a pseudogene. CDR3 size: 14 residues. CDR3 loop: CASSNTAGEETQYF. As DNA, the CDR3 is TGTGCCAGCAGCAACACAGCGGGGGAAGAGACCCAGTACTTC.

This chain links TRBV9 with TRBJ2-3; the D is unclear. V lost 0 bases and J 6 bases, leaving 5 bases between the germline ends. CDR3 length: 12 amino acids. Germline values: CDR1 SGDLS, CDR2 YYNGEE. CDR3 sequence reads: CASSVGLDTQYF. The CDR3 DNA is TGTGCCAGCAGCGTAGGGCTGGATACGCAGTATTTT. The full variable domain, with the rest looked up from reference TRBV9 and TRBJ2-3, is DSGVTQTPKHLITATGQRVTLRCSPRSGDLSVYWYQQSLDQGLQFLIQYYNGEERAKGNILERFSAQQFPDLHSELNLSSLELGDSALYFCASSVGLDTQYFGPGTRLTVL.

The CDR3 spells CSVEVDVTAAFF. DNA of the CDR3: TGCAGCGTTGAGGTGGACGTTACCGCTGCTTTCTTT. The chain joins TRBV29-1 to TRBJ1-1; D remains unclear. This CDR3 is 12 amino acids long. CDR1 and CDR2 (germline): SQVTM, ANQGSEA. V dropped 3 bases and J dropped 11 bases, with 16 bases sitting between them.

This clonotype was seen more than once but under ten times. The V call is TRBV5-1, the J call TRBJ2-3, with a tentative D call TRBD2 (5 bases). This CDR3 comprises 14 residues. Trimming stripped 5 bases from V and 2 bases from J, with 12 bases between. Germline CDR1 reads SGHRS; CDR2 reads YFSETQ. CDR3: CASRPSGPTDTQYF. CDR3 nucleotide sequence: TGCGCCAGCAGGCCGAGCGGACCCACAGATACGCAGTATTTT.

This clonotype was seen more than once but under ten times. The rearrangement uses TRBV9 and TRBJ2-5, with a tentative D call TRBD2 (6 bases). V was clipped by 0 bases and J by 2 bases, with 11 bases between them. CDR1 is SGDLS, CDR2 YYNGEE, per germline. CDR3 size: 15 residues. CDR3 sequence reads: CASSVGVAAQETQYF. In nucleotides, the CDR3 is TGTGCCAGCAGCGTAGGCGTAGCGGCGCAAGAGACCCAGTACTTC.

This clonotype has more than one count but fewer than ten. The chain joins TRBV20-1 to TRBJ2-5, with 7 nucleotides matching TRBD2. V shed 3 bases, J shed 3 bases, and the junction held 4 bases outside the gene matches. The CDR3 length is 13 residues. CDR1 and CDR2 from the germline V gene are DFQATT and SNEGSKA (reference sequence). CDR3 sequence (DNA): TGCAGTGCTAGCCGCAGCGGGAAAGAGACCCAGTACTTC. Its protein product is CSASRSGKETQYF.

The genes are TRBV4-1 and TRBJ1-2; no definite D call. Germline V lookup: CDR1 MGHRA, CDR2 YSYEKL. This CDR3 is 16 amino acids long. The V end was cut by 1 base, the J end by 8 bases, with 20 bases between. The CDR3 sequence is CASSQGPGRRDRGYTF. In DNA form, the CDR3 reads TGCGCCAGCAGCCAAGGGCCCGGGCGGAGGGATCGCGGCTACACCTTC.